This T cell receptor beta chain was obtained from a study of cytomegalovirus exposure and HLA in healthy donors. The CDR3 is made up of 15 amino acids. Trimming took 0 bases from V and 1 from J, leaving 9 bases between them. CDR1 SGDLS and CDR2 YYNGEE come from the germline V gene. The primer mix had 60 Vbeta and 13 Jbeta primers. Clones were sequenced by immunoSEQ multiplex PCR, and TCRdb holds only the in-frame ones, with some missing. Among about 140,000 clones, roughly 73% were seen once, and the ten largest hold around 1.5%. Each donor's status was that of a healthy bone marrow donor. This sequence originates from a female donor in good health and CMV-seronegative. The chain carries TRBV9 and TRBJ2-3, with TRBD2 as a possible D gene (6 bases). The sequenced sample consisted of PBMCs. Written as DNA, the CDR3 is TGTGCCAGCAGCGTAGATGCGGGGCGCACAGATACGCAGTATTTT. Translated: CASSVDAGRTDTQYF.